This T cell receptor beta chain stems from a study of blood T cells in healthy people across ages. Overall study findings and caveats: With age, beta diversity per million T cells declined roughly linearly, significantly by 40. Fewer expanded clones and more diversity marked long-lived versus aged donors. No one knew whether donors had CMV, which possibly confounded expanded clonotype changes.

This clonotype has a handful of counts. Its antigen is not known. Isolated per sample were at least 6 million PBMCs. The CDR3 runs to 21 residues. Unmatched junction bases numbered 18, after V lost 5 bases and J lost 1 base. From germline, CDR1 is MDHEN and CDR2 SYDVKM. Through a sample-barcoded 5' primer and a J-beta primer mix, a second PCR was run for 7 to 11 cycles. In TCRdb, the 5' RACE reads were re-called with MiXCR into one record per CDR3 protein. The sample has more than 800,000 distinct CDR3 sequences, around 43% seen once. The chain is built from TRBV28 and TRBJ2-7, with TRBD2 matching 15 bases. The source is a woman aged 60-75 years in good health. Input material: blood. The chain's CDR3 is CASSDIPGGLAGGQRSYEQYF. The CDR3 coding sequence is TGTGCCAGCAGTGATATCCCCGGTGGACTAGCGGGAGGGCAAAGGTCCTACGAGCAGTACTTC.